This T cell receptor (beta chain) was observed in a study of blood T cell repertoires in COVID-19. Data came from immunoSEQ multiplex PCR; TCRdb stores just in-frame clones and leaves some out. Here the sample spans 200,000 to 300,000 clones, around nine tenths being singletons. The clonotype originates from a woman under 30 who had recovered from COVID-19. Source material: PBMCs or T cells enriched from blood (not recorded which).

The CDR3 spells CASNLDRVGETQYF. In DNA, the CDR3 is TGTGCCAGCAATTTGGACAGGGTGGGGGAGACCCAGTACTTC. V gene TRBV2 combines with J gene TRBJ2-5; 8 nucleotides align to TRBD1. The ends lost 7 bases at V and 5 bases at J; junction bases unmatched: 9. From germline, CDR1 is SNHLY and CDR2 FYNNEI. The CDR3 totals 14 residues.